A selection of T cell receptor beta chains follows, all from one sample in a study of response to subunit inactivated influenza vaccine. Each CDR3 protein gets one entry after TCRdb re-called the RT-PCR reads with MiXCR. The sample gives roughly 620,000 distinct CDR3 sequences, about 11% of which show up once; 11% is in the top ten. These data are also associated with another study on T cells expressing NK-cell markers.

This specimen was PBMCs from blood, taken on the day of vaccination. The receptors originated from a man aged 50-59 years who received an inactivated influenza vaccine. Both conserved end residues are part of each CDR3. D genes are given only for firm matches. Where a row states a size, it is once, few, many or the class of an expanded clone; other rows omit it.

16,TRBV2,.,.,TRBJ1-1,CASSATGLGANTEAFF,TGTGCCAGCAGCGCAACTGGCCTAGGGGCGAACACTGAAGCTTTCTTT
12,TRBV20-1,many,.,TRBJ2-5,CSARDKDGTQYF,TGCAGTGCTAGAGATAAGGACGGGACCCAGTACTTC
14,TRBV5-1,.,.,TRBJ2-2,CASDAEVGTGELFF,TGCGCCAGCGACGCGGAGGTGGGCACCGGGGAGCTGTTTTTT
14,TRBV20-1,.,TRBD1,TRBJ1-2,CSARAATGVEGYTF,TGCAGTGCTAGAGCGGCCACAGGGGTCGAGGGCTACACCTTC
14,TRBV6-2/TRBV6-3,few,.,TRBJ1-5,CASSYPLNNQPQHF,TGTGCCAGCAGTTACCCTCTCAACAATCAGCCCCAGCATTTT
11,TRBV28,many,.,TRBJ2-1,CASSERSEQFF,TGTGCCAGCAGCGAGAGGAGTGAGCAGTTCTTC
12,TRBV28,many,.,TRBJ2-7,CASSRRTYEQYF,TGTGCCAGCAGTCGTCGGACTTACGAGCAGTACTTC
14,TRBV20-1,few,TRBD2,TRBJ2-3,CSAVGGGGPDTQYF,TGCAGTGCTGTCGGCGGGGGGGGCCCAGATACGCAGTATTTT
17,TRBV7-3,.,TRBD2,TRBJ2-1,CASSLTSGRGPYNEQFF,TGTGCCAGCAGCCTGACTAGCGGGAGAGGCCCCTACAATGAGCAGTTCTTC
16,TRBV7-9,.,.,TRBJ1-4,CASSDWRGRGNEKLFF,TGTGCCAGCAGCGACTGGAGGGGGAGGGGTAATGAAAAACTGTTTTTT
16,TRBV28,.,TRBD2,TRBJ2-3,CASSVSLAVVPDTQYF,TGTGCCAGCAGTGTATCGCTAGCGGTTGTCCCAGATACGCAGTATTTT
13,TRBV7-9,many,.,TRBJ1-6,CASSRDSNSPLHF,TGTGCCAGCAGCAGAGACAGTAATTCACCCCTCCACTTT
19,TRBV10-3,many,TRBD2,TRBJ2-1,CAISGTGTSGSSSYNEQFF,TGTGCCATCAGTGGGACCGGGACTAGCGGGAGCAGCTCCTACAATGAGCAGTTCTTC
14,TRBV7-2,.,.,TRBJ2-2,CASSQQVVTGELFF,TGTGCCAGCAGCCAGCAAGTGGTCACCGGGGAGCTGTTTTTT
15,TRBV19,few,TRBD1,TRBJ2-1,CASSSRQGDYNEQFF,TGTGCCAGTAGTTCCCGACAGGGGGACTACAATGAGCAGTTCTTC
14,TRBV2,.,.,TRBJ1-2,CASSESIGVGGYTF,TGTGCCAGCAGTGAAAGTATAGGGGTCGGTGGCTACACCTTC